Below, 18 T cell receptor beta chains from the same sample are listed, as sequenced in a study of cytomegalovirus exposure and HLA in healthy donors. Amplification used 60 Vbeta primers and 13 Jbeta primers. The assay was immunoSEQ multiplex PCR, and TCRdb's table has in-frame clones only and misses some. The data show over 200,000 clones, approximately 78% seen once. Sequencing was done on a sample of PBMCs. These TCRs come from a male donor in good health and CMV-seronegative.

The J gene is TRBJ2-7, the V gene TRBV7-8; perhaps TRBD2 as D (6 bases). Germline loops: CDR1 SGHVS, CDR2 FQNEAQ. This CDR3 is built from 18 residues. The V end lost 5 bases, the J end lost 0 bases, and 23 bases lay between the germline ends. The CDR3 nucleotides are TGTGCCAGCAGCCGACCCGCCTTGAGGCGGGATGCCTCCTACGAGCAGTACTTC. Its protein product is CASSRPALRRDASYEQYF.

The chain links TRBV19 to TRBJ2-3, with 7 bases matching TRBD1. V was clipped by 3 bases and J by 2 bases; unmatched bases: 8. CDR3 length: 16 amino acids. The germline gives CDR1 LNHDA, CDR2 SQIVND (reference sequence). The CDR3, as DNA: TGTGCCAGTAGTATCCTGGCACAGGGGCCCACAGATACGCAGTATTTT. It encodes CASSILAQGPTDTQYF.

The chain recombines TRBV5-1 with TRBJ2-5; 7 positions match TRBD2. There are 14 residues in the CDR3. Germline lookup yields CDR1 SGHRS and CDR2 YFSETQ. Germline trimming cut 0 bases from V and 4 bases from J; bases unmatched to any gene: 3. CDR3 loop: CASSLGSGGETQYF. The CDR3, as DNA: TGCGCCAGCAGCTTGGGATCGGGAGGAGAGACCCAGTACTTC. Variable domain in full (rest from reference TRBV5-1 and TRBJ2-5): KAGVTQTPRYLIKTRGQQVTLSCSPISGHRSVSWYQQTPGQGLQFLFEYFSETQRNKGNFPGRFSGRQFSNSRSEMNVSTLELGDSALYLCASSLGSGGETQYFGPGTRLLVL.

This chain joins TRBV29-1 and TRBJ1-2; TRBD1 matches 7 bases. Germline lookup yields CDR1 SQVTM and CDR2 ANQGSEA. The CDR3 has 14 amino acids. V gave up 0 bases and J gave up 4 bases; unmatched junction bases: 5. CDR3 amino acids: CSVEDGQGGYGYTF. CDR3 coding DNA: TGCAGCGTTGAAGATGGGCAGGGGGGCTATGGCTACACCTTC. Complete variable domain (other parts from reference TRBV29-1 and TRBJ1-2): SAVISQKPSRDICQRGTSLTIQCQVDSQVTMMFWYRQQPGQSLTLIATANQGSEATYESGFVIDKFPISRPNLTFSTLTVSNMSPEDSSIYLCSVEDGQGGYGYTFGSGTRLTVV.

The rearrangement joins TRBV5-4 to TRBJ1-2; D perhaps matches TRBD1 (5 bases). The V gene's germline CDR1 is SGHNT and CDR2 YYREEE (reference sequence). This CDR3 region has 15 residues. Trimming pared 5 bases from V and 3 bases from J, leaving 17 bases between. CDR3 in amino acids: CASRPVAGIYYGYTF. Written as DNA, the CDR3 is TGTGCCAGCAGACCCGTGGCAGGGATTTACTATGGCTACACCTTC.

This chain links TRBV2 with TRBJ2-3, with 8 bases identical to TRBD1. The CDR3 extends over 13 amino acids. Germline values: CDR1 SNHLY, CDR2 FYNNEI. With 8 bases clipped from V and 3 bases from J, the junction kept 4 bases outside the gene matches. As DNA, the CDR3 is TGTGCCAGCGAAGGACAGGGAACAGATACGCAGTATTTT. Its protein is CASEGQGTDTQYF.

The rearrangement links TRBV10-1 to TRBJ2-7; no clear D gene. Germline-derived CDR1 and CDR2 are WNHNN and SYGVQD (reference sequence). This CDR3 comprises 13 residues. V gave up 2 bases and J gave up 2 bases, with 7 bases separating them. CDR3 coding DNA: TGCGCCAGCAGTGAGGGGCTACCCTACGAGCAGTACTTC. It specifies CASSEGLPYEQYF.

V and J are TRBV7-3 and TRBJ2-2; a weak D match, TRBD1 (5 bases). The V and J ends lost 5 bases and 4 bases respectively, with 11 bases between them. This CDR3 is built from 14 residues. Germline V lookup: CDR1 SGHTA, CDR2 FQGTGA. The CDR3 nucleotides are TGTGCCAGCAGCCCTCAGGGTCTCACCGGGGAGCTGTTTTTT. It translates to CASSPQGLTGELFF.

This chain uses TRBV20-1 with TRBJ2-1; weak D call: TRBD2 (5 bases). Trimming shortened V by 6 bases and J by 8 bases, and 8 bases separated the two germline ends. Germline V gives CDR1 DFQATT, CDR2 SNEGSKA (reference sequence). The CDR3 contains 10 residues. The CDR3 loop reads CSALEDEQFF. The DNA for the CDR3 is TGCAGTGCCCTGGAGGATGAGCAGTTCTTC.

CDR3 DNA: TGCGCCAGCCCAGGGTCAATCTACGAGCAGTACTTC. Protein product: CASPGSIYEQYF. The chain links TRBV10-1 to TRBJ2-7; D possibly corresponds to TRBD1 (5 bases). V gave up 8 bases and J gave up 3 bases, with 11 bases separating them. CDR3 length: 12 amino acids. Per the germline V gene, CDR1 is WNHNN and CDR2 is SYGVQD (reference sequence).

The V gene is TRBV4-1, the J gene TRBJ2-5, with TRBD1 identical over 8 bases. The J call is uncertain, as TRBJ2-7 better fits the DNA end. This CDR3 has 16 residues. Germline loops: CDR1 MGHRA, CDR2 YSYEKL. The DNA of the CDR3 is TGCGCCAGCAGCCAAGCCGGGACAGGTTACACCTACGAGCAGTACTTC. Its protein product is CASSQAGTGYTYEQYF.

The genes are TRBV11-2 and TRBJ2-5, with 8 bases identical to TRBD1. V trimming: 1 base; J trimming: 7 bases; junction bases outside the gene matches: 14. This CDR3 contains 17 residues. Germline loops: CDR1 SGHAT, CDR2 FQNNGV. The CDR3 loop reads CASSLGAGGQVLGTQYF. The CDR3 DNA reads as TGTGCCAGCAGCTTAGGGGCAGGGGGACAGGTGCTGGGGACCCAGTACTTC.

This sequence joins TRBV2 and TRBJ2-3; 11 bases align to TRBD2. The junction had 7 bases not matched to a gene; V was cut back by 6 bases and J by 2 bases. The germline gives CDR1 SNHLY, CDR2 FYNNEI. This CDR3 is 16 amino acids long. CDR3 in amino acids: CASRATSGSPTDTQYF. The DNA of the CDR3 is TGTGCCAGCAGGGCTACTAGCGGGAGCCCCACAGATACGCAGTATTTT.

V gene TRBV6-5 combines with J gene TRBJ1-2; D remains unclear. The germline gives CDR1 MNHEY, CDR2 SVGAGI. Trimming removed 0 bases at V and 2 bases at J, with 7 bases between. The CDR3 contains 14 residues. The CDR3 DNA sequence: TGTGCCAGCAGTTACTCAGGAGTAAACTATGGCTACACCTTC. Translation gives CASSYSGVNYGYTF.

The CDR3: CAISESGTSGRAFEQYF. Here the CDR3 DNA reads TGTGCCATCAGTGAGTCGGGAACTAGCGGGAGGGCCTTCGAGCAGTACTTC. V is TRBV10-3 and J is TRBJ2-7; 13 nucleotides align to TRBD2. Losses at the gene ends were 0 bases for V and 6 bases for J; bases not matched to a gene: 8. Per the germline V gene, CDR1 is ENHRY and CDR2 is SYGVKD. The CDR3 contains 17 residues.

V is TRBV7-9 and J is TRBJ2-7, with TRBD1 matching over 8 bases. The V segment lost 0 bases and the J segment 2 bases; nucleotides outside the gene matches: 3. This CDR3 has 15 amino acids. Germline V gene data show CDR1 as SEHNR and CDR2 as FQNEAQ (reference sequence). The CDR3 sequence is CASSLARTGTYEQYF. The CDR3 DNA sequence: TGTGCCAGCAGCTTAGCTCGGACAGGGACCTACGAGCAGTACTTC.

The J gene is TRBJ2-5, the V gene TRBV9, with 8 bases lining up with TRBD2. Germline V gene lookup returns CDR1 SGDLS and CDR2 YYNGEE. The length of the CDR3 is 15 residues. V lost 0 bases to trimming and J lost 13 bases; unmatched junction nucleotides: 14. The DNA of the CDR3 is TGTGCCAGCAGCGTAGAGGGTAGCGGGGTGAGGGGCCTGTACTTC. Encoded protein: CASSVEGSGVRGLYF.

The gene calls are TRBV15 and TRBJ2-5; 8 positions agree with TRBD2. CDR3 length: 14 residues. The germline CDR1 and CDR2 sequences are LNHNV and YYDKDF (reference sequence). J gave up 2 bases and V 1 base, and 0 bases lay outside the gene matches. CDR3 protein: CATSRGGGQETQYF. In DNA, the CDR3 is TGTGCCACCAGCAGAGGCGGGGGGCAAGAGACCCAGTACTTC. The full variable domain, in which reference TRBV15 and TRBJ2-5 provide the parts outside the CDR3, is DAMVIQNPRYQVTQFGKPVTLSCSQTLNHNVMYWYQQKSSQAPKLLFHYYDKDFNNEADTPDNFQSRRPNTSFCFLDIRSPGLGDTAMYLCATSRGGGQETQYFGPGTRLLVL.